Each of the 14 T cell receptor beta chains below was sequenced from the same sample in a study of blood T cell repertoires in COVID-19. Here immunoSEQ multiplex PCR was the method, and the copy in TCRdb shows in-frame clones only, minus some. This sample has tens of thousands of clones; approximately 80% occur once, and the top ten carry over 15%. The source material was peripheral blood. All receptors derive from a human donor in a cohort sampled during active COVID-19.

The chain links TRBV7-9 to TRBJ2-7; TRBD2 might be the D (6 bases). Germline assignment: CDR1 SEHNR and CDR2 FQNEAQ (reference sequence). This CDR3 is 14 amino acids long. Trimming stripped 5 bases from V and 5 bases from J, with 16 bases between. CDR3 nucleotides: TGTGCCAGCAGCACGCGCGGAGGGGAGGACGAGCAGTACTTC. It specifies CASSTRGGEDEQYF.

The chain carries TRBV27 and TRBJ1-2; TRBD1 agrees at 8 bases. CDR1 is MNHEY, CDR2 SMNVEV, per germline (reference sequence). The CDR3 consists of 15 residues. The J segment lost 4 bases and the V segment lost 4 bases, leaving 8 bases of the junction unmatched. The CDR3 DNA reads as TGTGCCAGCAGTTCCGACAGGGGTGGGGTCTATGGCTACACCTTC. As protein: CASSSDRGGVYGYTF.

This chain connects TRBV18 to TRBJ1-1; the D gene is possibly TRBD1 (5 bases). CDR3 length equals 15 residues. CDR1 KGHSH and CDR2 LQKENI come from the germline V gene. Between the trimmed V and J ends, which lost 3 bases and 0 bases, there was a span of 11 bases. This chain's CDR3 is CASSPPGYMNTEAFF. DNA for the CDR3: TGTGCCAGCTCACCTCCAGGGTACATGAACACTGAAGCTTTCTTT.

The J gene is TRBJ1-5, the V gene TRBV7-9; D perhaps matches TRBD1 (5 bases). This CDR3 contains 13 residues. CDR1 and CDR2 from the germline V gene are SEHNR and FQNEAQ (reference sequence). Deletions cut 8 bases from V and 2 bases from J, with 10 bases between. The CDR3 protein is CASGGIGNQPQHF. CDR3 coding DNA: TGTGCCAGCGGGGGGATTGGCAATCAGCCCCAGCATTTT.

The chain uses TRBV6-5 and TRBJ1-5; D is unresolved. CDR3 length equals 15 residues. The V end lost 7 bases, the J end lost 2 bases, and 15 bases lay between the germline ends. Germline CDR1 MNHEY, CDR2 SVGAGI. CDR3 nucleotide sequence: TGTGCCAGCACCCCGGTAGGGAGCGGCAATCAGCCCCAGCATTTT. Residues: CASTPVGSGNQPQHF.

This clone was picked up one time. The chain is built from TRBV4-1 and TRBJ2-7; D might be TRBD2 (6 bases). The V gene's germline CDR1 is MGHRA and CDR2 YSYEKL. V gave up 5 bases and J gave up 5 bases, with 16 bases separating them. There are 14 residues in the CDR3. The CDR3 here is CASSRSGGSDEQYF. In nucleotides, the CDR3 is TGCGCCAGCAGCAGAAGTGGAGGGAGCGACGAGCAGTACTTC.

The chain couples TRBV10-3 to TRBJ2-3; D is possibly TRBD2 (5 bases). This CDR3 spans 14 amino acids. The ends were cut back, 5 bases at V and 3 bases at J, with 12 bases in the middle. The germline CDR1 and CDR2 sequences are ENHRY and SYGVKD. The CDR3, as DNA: TGTGCCATCAGTTCGGGAAGACGTACAGATACGCAGTATTTT. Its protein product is CAISSGRRTDTQYF.

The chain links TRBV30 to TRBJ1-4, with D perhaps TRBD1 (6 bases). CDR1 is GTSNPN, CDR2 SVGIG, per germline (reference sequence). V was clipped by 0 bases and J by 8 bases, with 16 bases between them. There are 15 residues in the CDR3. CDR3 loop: CAWSVQGAGYEKLFF. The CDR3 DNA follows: TGTGCCTGGAGTGTACAGGGTGCAGGGTACGAAAAACTGTTTTTT.

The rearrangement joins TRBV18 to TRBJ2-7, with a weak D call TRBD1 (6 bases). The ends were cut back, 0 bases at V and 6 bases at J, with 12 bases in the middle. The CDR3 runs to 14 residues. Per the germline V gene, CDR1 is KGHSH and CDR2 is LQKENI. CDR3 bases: TGTGCCAGCTCACCACCCCTGGGGGCGAGCGAGCAGTACTTC. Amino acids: CASSPPLGASEQYF.

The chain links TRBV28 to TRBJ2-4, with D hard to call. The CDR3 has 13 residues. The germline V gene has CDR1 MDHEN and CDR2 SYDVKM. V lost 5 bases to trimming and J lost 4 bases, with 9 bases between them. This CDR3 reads CASSPQSKNIQYF. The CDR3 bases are TGTGCCAGCAGTCCCCAGTCGAAAAACATTCAGTACTTC.

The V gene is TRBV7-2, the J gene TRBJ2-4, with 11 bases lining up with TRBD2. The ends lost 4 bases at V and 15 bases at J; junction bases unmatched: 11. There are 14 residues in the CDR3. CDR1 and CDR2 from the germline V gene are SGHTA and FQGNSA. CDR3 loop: CASSSLRLAGTRYF. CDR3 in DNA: TGTGCCAGCAGCTCCCTAAGACTAGCGGGAACACGGTACTTC.

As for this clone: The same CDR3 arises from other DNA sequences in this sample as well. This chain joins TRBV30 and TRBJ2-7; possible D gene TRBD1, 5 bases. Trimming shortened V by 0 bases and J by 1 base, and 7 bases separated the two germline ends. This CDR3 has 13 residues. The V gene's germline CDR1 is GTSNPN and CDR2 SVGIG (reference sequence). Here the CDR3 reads CAWSVGDSYEQYF. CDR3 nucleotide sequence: TGTGCCTGGAGTGTAGGGGATTCCTACGAGCAGTACTTC. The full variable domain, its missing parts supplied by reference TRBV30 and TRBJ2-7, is SQTIHQWPATLVQPVGSPLSLECTVEGTSNPNLYWYRQAAGRGLQLLFYSVGIGQISSEVPQNLSASRPQDRQFILSSKKLLLSDSGFYLCAWSVGDSYEQYFGPGTRLTVT.

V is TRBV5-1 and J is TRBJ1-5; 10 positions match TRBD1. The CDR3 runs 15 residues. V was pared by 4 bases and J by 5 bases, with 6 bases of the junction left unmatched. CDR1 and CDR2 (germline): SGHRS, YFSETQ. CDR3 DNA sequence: TGCGCCAGCAGCCCTGGTGGGACAGGGGATCAGCCCCAGCATTTT. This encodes CASSPGGTGDQPQHF.

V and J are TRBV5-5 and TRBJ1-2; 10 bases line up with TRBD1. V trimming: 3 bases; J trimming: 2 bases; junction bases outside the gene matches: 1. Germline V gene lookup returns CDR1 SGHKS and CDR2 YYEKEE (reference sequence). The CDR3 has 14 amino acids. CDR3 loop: CASSWGQGNYGYTF. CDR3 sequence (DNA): TGTGCCAGCAGCTGGGGACAGGGGAACTATGGCTACACCTTC.